This T cell receptor (beta chain) was profiled in a study of metastatic and nonmetastatic thyroid tumors. Across the study: Comparison of repertoires was carried out across blood and tumor or nodule tissue from malignant and benign thyroid patients. Findings and caveats of the study: In blood and tumor, TCR beta diversity was reportedly significantly higher in malignant thyroid tumors than in benign nodules.

As processed by the authors: A classifier for distant metastasis in papillary thyroid cancer was constructed using CDR3 differences observed across clinicopathological groups. From the PCR reads, TCRdb re-called clones with MiXCR. The V and J calls shown here were made by TCRdb, not taken from the authors' results. Of roughly 30,000 clones listed, less than 14% are singletons. This clone was detected ten times or more. What it binds is unknown. No treatment of any kind had been given to any patient before thyroid surgery. Input material: blood. This clonotype was sampled from a female donor with papillary thyroid cancer or a benign thyroid nodule (not recorded which). Some clones in this sample may be carry-over from other donors' samples.

In DNA, the CDR3 is TGTGCCAGCAGCTCGCAACTGGATTGGCACCTCTATGGCTACACCTTC. It specifies CASSSQLDWHLYGYTF. The gene calls are TRBV7-9 and TRBJ1-2; no reliable D call. Trimming pared 4 bases from V and 4 bases from J, leaving 19 bases between. This CDR3 has 16 amino acids. CDR1 and CDR2 (germline): SEHNR, FQNEAQ (reference sequence). Full variable domain (remainder filled in from reference TRBV7-9 and TRBJ1-2): DTGVSQNPRHKITKRGQNVTFRCDPISEHNRLYWYRQTLGQGPEFLTYFQNEAQLEKSRLLSDRFSAERPKGSFSTLEIQRTEQGDSAMYLCASSSQLDWHLYGYTFGSGTRLTVV.